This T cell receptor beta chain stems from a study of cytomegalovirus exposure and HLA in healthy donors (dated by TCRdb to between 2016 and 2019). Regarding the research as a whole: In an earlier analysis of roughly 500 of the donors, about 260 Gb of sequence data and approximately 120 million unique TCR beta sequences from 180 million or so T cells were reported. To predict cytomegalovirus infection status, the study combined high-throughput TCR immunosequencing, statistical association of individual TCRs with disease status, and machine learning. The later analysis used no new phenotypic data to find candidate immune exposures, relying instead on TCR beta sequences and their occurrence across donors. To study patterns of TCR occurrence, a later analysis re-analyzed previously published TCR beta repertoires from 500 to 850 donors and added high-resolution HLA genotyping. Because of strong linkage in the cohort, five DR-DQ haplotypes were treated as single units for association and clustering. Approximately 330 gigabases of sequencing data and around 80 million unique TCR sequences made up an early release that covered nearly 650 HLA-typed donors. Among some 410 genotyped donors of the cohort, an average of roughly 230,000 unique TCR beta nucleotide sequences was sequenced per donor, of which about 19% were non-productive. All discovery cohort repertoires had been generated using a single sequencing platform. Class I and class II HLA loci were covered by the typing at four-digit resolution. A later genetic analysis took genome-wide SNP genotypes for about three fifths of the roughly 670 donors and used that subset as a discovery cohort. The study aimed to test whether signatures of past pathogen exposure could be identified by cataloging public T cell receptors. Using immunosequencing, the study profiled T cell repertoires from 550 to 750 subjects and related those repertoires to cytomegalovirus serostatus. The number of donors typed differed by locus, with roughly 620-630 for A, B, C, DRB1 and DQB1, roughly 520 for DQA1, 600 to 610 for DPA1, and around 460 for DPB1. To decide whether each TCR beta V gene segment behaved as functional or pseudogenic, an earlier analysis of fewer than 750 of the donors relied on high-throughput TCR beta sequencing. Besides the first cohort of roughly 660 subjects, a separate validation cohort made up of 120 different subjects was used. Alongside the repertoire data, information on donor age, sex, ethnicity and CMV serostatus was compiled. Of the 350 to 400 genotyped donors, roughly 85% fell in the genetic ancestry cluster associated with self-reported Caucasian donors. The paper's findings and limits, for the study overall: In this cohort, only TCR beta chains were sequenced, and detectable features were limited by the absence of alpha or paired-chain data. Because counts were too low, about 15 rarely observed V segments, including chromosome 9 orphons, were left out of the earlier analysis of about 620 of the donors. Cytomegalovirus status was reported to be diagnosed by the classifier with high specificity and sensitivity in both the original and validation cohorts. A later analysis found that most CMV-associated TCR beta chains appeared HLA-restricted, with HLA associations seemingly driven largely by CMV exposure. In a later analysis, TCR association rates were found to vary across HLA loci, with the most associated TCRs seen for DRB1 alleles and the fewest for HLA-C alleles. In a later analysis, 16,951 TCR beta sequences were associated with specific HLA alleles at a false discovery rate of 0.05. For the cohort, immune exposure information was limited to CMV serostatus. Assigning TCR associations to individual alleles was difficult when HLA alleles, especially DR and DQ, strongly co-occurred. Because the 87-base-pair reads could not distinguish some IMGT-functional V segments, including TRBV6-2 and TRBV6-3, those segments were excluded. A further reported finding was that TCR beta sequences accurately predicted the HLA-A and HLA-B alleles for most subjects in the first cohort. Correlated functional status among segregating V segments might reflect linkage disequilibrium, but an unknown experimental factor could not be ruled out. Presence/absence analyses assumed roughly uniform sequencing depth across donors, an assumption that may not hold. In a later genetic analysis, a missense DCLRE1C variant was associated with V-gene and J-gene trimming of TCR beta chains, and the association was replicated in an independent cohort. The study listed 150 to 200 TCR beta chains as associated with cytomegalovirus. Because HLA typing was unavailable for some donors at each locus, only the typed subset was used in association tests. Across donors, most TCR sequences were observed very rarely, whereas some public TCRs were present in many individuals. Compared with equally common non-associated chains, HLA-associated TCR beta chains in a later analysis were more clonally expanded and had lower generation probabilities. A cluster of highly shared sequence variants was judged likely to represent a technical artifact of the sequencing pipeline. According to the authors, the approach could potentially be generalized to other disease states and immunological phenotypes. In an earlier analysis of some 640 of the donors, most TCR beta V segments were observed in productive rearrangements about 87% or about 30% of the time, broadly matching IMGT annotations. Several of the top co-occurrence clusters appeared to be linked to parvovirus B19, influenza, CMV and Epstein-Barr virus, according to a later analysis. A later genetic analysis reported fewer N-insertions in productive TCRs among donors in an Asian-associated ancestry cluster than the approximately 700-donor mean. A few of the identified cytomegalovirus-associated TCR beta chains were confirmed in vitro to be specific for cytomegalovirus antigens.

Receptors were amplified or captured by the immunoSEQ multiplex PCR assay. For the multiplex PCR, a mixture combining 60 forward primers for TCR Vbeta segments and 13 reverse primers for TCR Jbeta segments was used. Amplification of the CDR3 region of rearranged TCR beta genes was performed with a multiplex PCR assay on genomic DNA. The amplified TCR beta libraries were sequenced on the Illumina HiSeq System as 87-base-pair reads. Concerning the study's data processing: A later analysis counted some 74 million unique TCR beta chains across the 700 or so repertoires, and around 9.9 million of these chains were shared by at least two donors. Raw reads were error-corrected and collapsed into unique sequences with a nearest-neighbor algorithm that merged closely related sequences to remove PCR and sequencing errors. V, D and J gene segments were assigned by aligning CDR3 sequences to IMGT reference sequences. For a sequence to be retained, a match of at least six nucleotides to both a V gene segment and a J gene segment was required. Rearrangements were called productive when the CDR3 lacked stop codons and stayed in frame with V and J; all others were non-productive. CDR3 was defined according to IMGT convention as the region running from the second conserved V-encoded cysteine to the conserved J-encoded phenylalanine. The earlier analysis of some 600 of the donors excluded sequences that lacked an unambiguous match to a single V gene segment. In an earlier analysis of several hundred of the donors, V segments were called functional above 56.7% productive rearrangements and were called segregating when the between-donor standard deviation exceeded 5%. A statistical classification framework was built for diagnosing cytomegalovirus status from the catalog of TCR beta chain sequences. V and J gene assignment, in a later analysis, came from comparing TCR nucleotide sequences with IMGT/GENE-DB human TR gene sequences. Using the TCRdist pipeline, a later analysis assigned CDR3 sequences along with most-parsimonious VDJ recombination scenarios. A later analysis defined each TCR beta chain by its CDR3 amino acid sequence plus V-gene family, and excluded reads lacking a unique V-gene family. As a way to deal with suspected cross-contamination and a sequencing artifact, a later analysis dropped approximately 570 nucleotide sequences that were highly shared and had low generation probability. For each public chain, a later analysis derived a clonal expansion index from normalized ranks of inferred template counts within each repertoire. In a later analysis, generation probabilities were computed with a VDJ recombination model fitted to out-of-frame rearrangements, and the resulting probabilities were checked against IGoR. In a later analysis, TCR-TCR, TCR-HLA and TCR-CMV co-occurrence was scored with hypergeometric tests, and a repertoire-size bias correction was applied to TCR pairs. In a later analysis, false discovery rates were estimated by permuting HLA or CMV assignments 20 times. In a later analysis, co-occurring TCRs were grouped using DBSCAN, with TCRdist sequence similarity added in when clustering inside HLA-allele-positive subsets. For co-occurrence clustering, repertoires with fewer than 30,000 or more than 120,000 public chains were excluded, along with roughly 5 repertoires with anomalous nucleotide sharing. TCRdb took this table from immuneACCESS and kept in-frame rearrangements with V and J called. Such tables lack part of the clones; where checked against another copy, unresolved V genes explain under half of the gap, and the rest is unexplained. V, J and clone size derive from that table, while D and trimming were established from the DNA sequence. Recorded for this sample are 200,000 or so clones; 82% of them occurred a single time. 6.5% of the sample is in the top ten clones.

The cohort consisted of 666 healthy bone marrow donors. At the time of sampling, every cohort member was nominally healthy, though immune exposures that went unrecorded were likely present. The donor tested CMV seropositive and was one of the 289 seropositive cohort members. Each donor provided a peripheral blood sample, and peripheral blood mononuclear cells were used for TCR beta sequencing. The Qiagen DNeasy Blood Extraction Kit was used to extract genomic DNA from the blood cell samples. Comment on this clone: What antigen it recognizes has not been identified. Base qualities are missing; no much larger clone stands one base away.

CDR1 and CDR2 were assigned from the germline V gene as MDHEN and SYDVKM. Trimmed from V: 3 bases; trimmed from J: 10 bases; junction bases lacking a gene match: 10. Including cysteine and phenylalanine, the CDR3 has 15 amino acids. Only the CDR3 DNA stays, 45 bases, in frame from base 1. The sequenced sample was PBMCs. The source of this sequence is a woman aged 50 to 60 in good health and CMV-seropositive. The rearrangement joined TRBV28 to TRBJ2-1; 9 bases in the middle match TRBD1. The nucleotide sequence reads TGTGCCAGCAGTTTGACAGGGGGGGGTCAACGAGAGCAGTTCTTC. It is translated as CASSLTGGGQREQFF.